A selection of T cell receptor beta chains follows, all from one sample in a study of blood T cell repertoires in COVID-19. Clones were read by immunoSEQ multiplex PCR, and TCRdb kept only the in-frame ones, dropping some. The sample includes 90,000 or so clones, nearly 90% of them seen just once. Sequencing input: peripheral blood. Receptors were obtained from an elderly woman with active COVID-19. CDR3s include the opening cysteine and the closing phenylalanine or tryptophan. A D gene is named only where the DNA matches it firmly. Clone size, where shown, is once, few, many, or a class for clones that have expanded.

v_gene,j_gene,d_gene,abundance,CDR3aa,CDR3nt
TRBV6-6,TRBJ2-7,TRBD2,.,CASSPRTSGSSRHEQYF,TGTGCCAGCAGTCCGCGGACTAGCGGGAGTTCCCGCCACGAGCAGTACTTC
TRBV15,TRBJ2-5,.,.,CATRRGAGETQYF,TGTGCCACCCGACGGGGCGCGGGGGAGACCCAGTACTTC
TRBV7-2,TRBJ2-1,.,.,CASSLLSGRMSYNEQFF,TGTGCCAGCAGTCTCCTAAGCGGCAGAATGTCCTACAATGAGCAGTTCTTC
TRBV6-5,TRBJ2-6,.,once,CASSYLRGAGANVLTF,TGTGCCAGCAGTTACCTCAGGGGCGCTGGGGCCAACGTCCTGACTTTC
TRBV4-2,TRBJ2-3,.,once,CASSQGLERNTQYF,TGTGCCAGCAGCCAAGGACTAGAGCGAAATACGCAGTATTTT
TRBV28,TRBJ2-3,TRBD1,.,CASTTAGIGGMGTQYF,TGTGCCAGCACTACCGCCGGGATAGGGGGCATGGGTACGCAGTATTTT
TRBV2,TRBJ1-6,TRBD1,.,CASSEWGTAHNSPLHF,TGTGCCAGCAGTGAGTGGGGGACAGCCCATAATTCACCCCTCCACTTT
TRBV24-1,TRBJ2-1,TRBD2,once,CATSGWGLAGGRDEQFF,TGTGCCACCAGCGGCTGGGGACTAGCGGGAGGGCGGGATGAGCAGTTCTTC
TRBV19,TRBJ1-2,.,.,CASTLGQAGYTF,TGTGCCAGTACCCTGGGACAAGCTGGCTACACCTTC
TRBV6-6,TRBJ2-5,TRBD2,.,CATTELAGSGETQYF,TGTGCCACGACGGAACTAGCGGGATCAGGAGAGACCCAGTACTTC
TRBV7-9,TRBJ1-5,.,.,CASRQGRESSNQPQHF,TGTGCCAGCAGGCAAGGCCGGGAGTCTAGCAATCAGCCCCAGCATTTT
TRBV12-3/TRBV12-4,TRBJ1-5,.,.,CASSFGGNQPQHF,TGTGCCAGCAGTTTCGGAGGGAATCAGCCCCAGCATTTT
TRBV6-6,TRBJ1-5,TRBD1,.,CASSLPGQGNQPQHF,TGTGCCAGCAGCCTCCCAGGACAGGGGAATCAGCCCCAGCATTTT
TRBV6-2/TRBV6-3,TRBJ2-1,.,.,CASSYSELWEQFF,TGTGCCAGCAGTTACTCGGAGCTGTGGGAGCAGTTCTTC
TRBV5-6,TRBJ1-1,TRBD1,.,CASSSRTGGRTEAFF,TGTGCCAGCAGCTCAAGGACAGGGGGCCGAACTGAAGCTTTCTTT
TRBV23-1,TRBJ2-7,TRBD2,.,CASTGGTSATSYEQYF,TGCGCCAGCACTGGTGGGACTAGCGCTACCTCCTACGAGCAGTACTTC
TRBV5-4,TRBJ1-3,.,.,CASSRWTDTYKFSGNTIYF,TGTGCCAGCAGCCGTTGGACAGATACTTACAAGTTCTCTGGAAACACCATATATTTT
TRBV10-3,TRBJ1-1,.,.,CAISESRVGEAFF,TGTGCCATCAGTGAGTCCAGGGTAGGTGAAGCTTTCTTT
TRBV7-8,TRBJ2-7,TRBD1,.,CASSSTRTGGGEQYF,TGTGCCAGCAGCTCCACCCGGACAGGGGGCGGCGAGCAGTACTTC
TRBV13,TRBJ2-1,.,.,CASSPGLHPLYNEQFF,TGTGCCAGCAGCCCGGGACTCCATCCCCTCTACAATGAGCAGTTCTTC
TRBV12-5,TRBJ2-1,.,.,CASGKGNTYNEQFF,TGTGCTAGTGGCAAGGGGAACACATACAATGAGCAGTTCTTC
TRBV5-1,TRBJ2-1,TRBD1,.,CASSWDSTNYNEQFF,TGCGCCAGCAGCTGGGACAGTACGAACTACAATGAGCAGTTCTTC
TRBV4-3,TRBJ1-5,TRBD1,.,CASSPGSTGSLYSNQPQHF,TGCGCCAGCAGCCCGGGATCGACAGGGTCTCTTTATAGCAATCAGCCCCAGCATTTT
TRBV9,TRBJ2-1,TRBD1,.,CASSERETGQGASEQFF,TGTGCCAGCAGCGAGAGGGAGACTGGACAGGGAGCTAGTGAGCAGTTCTTC
TRBV7-6,TRBJ2-1,TRBD2,.,CASSLEASGRYNEQFF,TGTGCCAGCAGCTTAGAGGCTAGCGGGAGATACAATGAGCAGTTCTTC
TRBV4-3,TRBJ2-2,TRBD1,.,CASSPQDRIWSPGELFF,TGCGCCAGCAGCCCGCAGGACAGGATTTGGTCTCCCGGGGAGCTGTTTTTT
TRBV2,TRBJ2-2,.,.,CASKKLANTGELFF,TGTGCCAGCAAAAAACTAGCGAACACCGGGGAGCTGTTTTTT
TRBV11-2,TRBJ2-1,.,once,CASSLTRYNEQFF,TGTGCCAGCAGCTTAACTAGGTACAATGAGCAGTTCTTC
TRBV5-6,TRBJ2-1,.,.,CASSPSGRPYNEQFF,TGTGCCAGCAGCCCCTCTGGCCGCCCCTACAATGAGCAGTTCTTC
TRBV3-1/TRBV3-2,TRBJ2-5,TRBD2,once,CASSQAGLAGERETQYF,TGTGCCAGCAGCCAAGCGGGACTAGCGGGAGAGCGGGAGACCCAGTACTTC
TRBV5-4,TRBJ1-2,TRBD1,once,CASSPRTGRYGYTF,TGTGCCAGCAGCCCTAGGACAGGGCGCTATGGCTACACCTTC
TRBV2,TRBJ2-5,TRBD2,.,CASSQGLEETQYF,TGTGCCAGCAGTCAGGGACTAGAAGAGACCCAGTACTTC
TRBV19,TRBJ2-2,TRBD2,.,CASSNPGTSGGNTGELFF,TGTGCCAGTAGTAACCCCGGGACTAGCGGGGGTAACACCGGGGAGCTGTTTTTT
TRBV19,TRBJ2-5,TRBD1,.,CASSITTGAWETQYF,TGTGCCAGTAGTATAACTACAGGGGCCTGGGAGACCCAGTACTTC
TRBV7-2,TRBJ2-7,.,.,CASSQTRGGYEQYF,TGTGCCAGCAGCCAGACCAGGGGCGGGTACGAGCAGTACTTC
TRBV21-1,TRBJ2-2,.,.,CASSKEVGTPNTGELFF,TGTGCCAGCAGCAAAGAGGTAGGGACACCGAACACCGGGGAGCTGTTTTTT
TRBV29-1,TRBJ2-4,.,few,CSGEQGAIQYF,TGCAGCGGTGAACAGGGTGCCATTCAGTACTTC
TRBV28,TRBJ1-2,TRBD1,.,CASRTLDRGPGYTF,TGTGCCAGCAGGACCCTGGACAGGGGGCCTGGCTACACCTTC
TRBV18,TRBJ1-3,.,.,CASSPLISSGNTIYF,TGTGCCAGCTCACCCCTGATTAGCTCTGGAAACACCATATATTTT
TRBV28,TRBJ2-1,TRBD2,.,CASSLGLAESGFF,TGTGCCAGCAGTCTAGGACTAGCGGAAAGCGGTTTCTTC
TRBV20-1,TRBJ1-1,TRBD1,.,CSASVRGDTEAFF,TGCAGTGCTAGTGTCAGGGGGGACACTGAAGCTTTCTTT
TRBV19,TRBJ1-4,.,.,CASSPGRGGEKLFF,TGTGCCAGTAGTCCAGGGCGGGGAGGTGAAAAACTGTTTTTT